The subject of this entry is one T cell receptor (beta chain). This specimen comes from a study of blood T cell repertoires in COVID-19. CDR3 length: 16 residues. Between the trimmed V and J ends, which lost 0 bases and 4 bases, there was a span of 16 bases. Germline V gene sequence: CDR1 SGHRS, CDR2 YFSETQ. Some clones are missing from TCRdb's copy, which holds only in-frame ones; the method was immunoSEQ multiplex PCR. Of around 170,000 clones in the sample, 88% were seen once. The receptor was derived from a man aged 60-69 years with acute or convalescent COVID-19. Material for sequencing was peripheral blood. V and J are TRBV5-1 and TRBJ1-2; perhaps TRBD1 as D (5 bases). This CDR3 is CASSLEGARPVYGYTF. Here the CDR3 DNA reads TGCGCCAGCAGCTTGGAAGGGGCGCGACCAGTCTATGGCTACACCTTC.